The clone carrying this T cell receptor (beta chain) appeared once. Its antigen is undetermined. The data originate from a study of blood T cells in healthy people across ages. A J-beta primer mix and a sample-barcoded 5' primer were used in a second PCR of roughly 7 to 12 cycles. One entry per CDR3 protein, called by TCRdb with MiXCR from the 5' RACE reads. The sample has approximately 730,000 distinct CDR3 sequences; 43% are singletons. Study-level points and caveats: Estimated diversity, derived from one million T cells, was regarded as an underestimate.

The CDR3 loop spans 16 amino acids. Germline V gives CDR1 SGHTA, CDR2 FQGNSA. Trimming left V 4 bases short and J 0 bases short, with 12 bases between. Donation came from healthy Caucasian individuals in Russia who were aged about 6 to 100. The V and J genes are TRBV7-2 and TRBJ1-4; D gene unclear. This receptor was taken from a woman aged 55-70 years in good health. Sequenced input: blood. For the CDR3, the DNA is TGTGCCAGCAGCTCCCCGGACCCCGCAACTAATGAAAAACTGTTTTTT. Amino acid sequence: CASSSPDPATNEKLFF.